This entry lists 21 T cell receptor beta chains sequenced from one sample in a study of shared clonotypes between healthy human individuals. Sequenced by immunoSEQ multiplex PCR; TCRdb stores in-frame clones only, minus some. The data contain a few hundred thousand clones, 87% of them singletons. The sequenced material came from memory CD8+ T cells sorted from blood. Indicated subset: CD45RO+ cells pooled with CCR7-negative TemRA cells. These receptors were taken from a man between 18 and 29 years old in good health.

The chain is built from TRBV6-5 and TRBJ2-2; the match to TRBD2 covers 12 bases. This CDR3 region has 15 residues. The V and J ends lost 3 bases and 10 bases, in that order; junction bases with no gene match: 6. The V gene's germline CDR1 is MNHEY and CDR2 SVGAGI. The CDR3 DNA is TGTGCCAGCAGTTATCTCCCTAGCGGGAGGGAGGAGCTGTTTTTT. This sequence encodes CASSYLPSGREELFF.

The CDR3 reads CASSYGAGNEQFF. In nucleotides, the CDR3 is TGTGCCAGCAGTTACGGGGCCGGGAATGAGCAGTTCTTC. The chain employs TRBV6-5 and TRBJ2-1; perhaps TRBD1 as D (5 bases). CDR1 MNHEY and CDR2 SVGAGI come from the germline V gene. The CDR3 has 13 amino acids. The ends were cut back, 2 bases at V and 7 bases at J, with 9 bases in the middle.

The V and J genes are TRBV4-1 and TRBJ2-7, with a weak D call TRBD1 (5 bases). There are 17 residues in the CDR3. V was clipped by 1 base and J by 3 bases, with 19 bases between them. Germline values: CDR1 MGHRA, CDR2 YSYEKL. The chain's CDR3 is CASSQVSGPAPLYEQYF. The CDR3 region has the DNA TGCGCCAGCAGCCAAGTTTCAGGGCCGGCCCCTCTCTACGAGCAGTACTTC.

This chain uses TRBV6-1 with TRBJ2-7; the match to TRBD1 covers 9 bases. Germline V gives CDR1 MNHNS, CDR2 SASEGT. The CDR3 sequence is 15 residues long. Losses at the gene ends were 2 bases for V and 7 bases for J; bases not matched to a gene: 9. CDR3 in amino acids: CASSELTGGIREQYF. Written as DNA, the CDR3 is TGTGCCAGCAGTGAATTAACAGGGGGCATTAGGGAGCAGTACTTC.

The chain combines TRBV28 with TRBJ2-5, with 8 positions matching TRBD1. From germline, CDR1 is MDHEN and CDR2 SYDVKM. J gave up 2 bases and V 3 bases, and 8 bases lay outside the gene matches. This CDR3 comprises 16 residues. CDR3 protein: CASSFLLQGGQETQYF. The CDR3 DNA is TGTGCCAGCAGTTTCCTCTTACAGGGGGGTCAAGAGACCCAGTACTTC. The full variable domain, its missing parts supplied by reference TRBV28 and TRBJ2-5, is DVKVTQSSRYLVKRTGEKVFLECVQDMDHENMFWYRQDPGLGLRLIYFSYDVKMKEKGDIPEGYSVSREKKERFSLILESASTNQTSMYLCASSFLLQGGQETQYFGPGTRLLVL.

As concerns this clone: This could be a read error, since a much larger clone is one nucleotide away. J is TRBJ1-2 and V is TRBV7-9, with D perhaps TRBD1 (6 bases). Trimming removed 5 bases from V and 6 bases from J, with 13 bases in between. Germline V gene lookup returns CDR1 SEHNR and CDR2 FQNEAQ (reference sequence). CDR3 size: 13 residues. The DNA of the CDR3 is TGTGCCAGCAGCGCTAACGCAGGGGATGGCTACACCTTC. This translates into CASSANAGDGYTF.

The sample holds one count of this clone. The chain carries TRBV19 and TRBJ1-1, with D possibly matching TRBD1 (5 bases). Between the trimmed V and J ends, which lost 7 bases and 2 bases, there was a span of 11 bases. This CDR3 spans 13 amino acids. Germline lookup yields CDR1 LNHDA and CDR2 SQIVND (reference sequence). This CDR3 reads CASTLTENTEAFF. In DNA, the CDR3 is TGTGCCAGTACCCTGACAGAAAACACTGAAGCTTTCTTT. Drawing the rest from reference TRBV19 and TRBJ1-1, the complete variable domain is DGGITQSPKYLFRKEGQNVTLSCEQNLNHDAMYWYRQDPGQGLRLIYYSQIVNDFQKGDIAEGYSVSREKKESFPLTVTSAQKNPTAFYLCASTLTENTEAFFGQGTRLTVV.

The V and J genes are TRBV9 and TRBJ2-7, with 9 bases aligning to TRBD1. Germline V gene data show CDR1 as SGDLS and CDR2 as YYNGEE. This CDR3 has 15 residues. V was clipped by 1 base and J by 6 bases; unmatched bases: 8. CDR3 nucleotide sequence: TGTGCCAGCAGCGTATCCGGGACAGGGTTTGGCGAGCAGTACTTC. Residues: CASSVSGTGFGEQYF. Complete variable domain (other parts from reference TRBV9 and TRBJ2-7): DSGVTQTPKHLITATGQRVTLRCSPRSGDLSVYWYQQSLDQGLQFLIQYYNGEERAKGNILERFSAQQFPDLHSELNLSSLELGDSALYFCASSVSGTGFGEQYFGPGTRLTVT.

A single count supports this clone. V gene TRBV6-4 combines with J gene TRBJ1-2, with D possibly TRBD1 on 5 matching bases. The CDR3 is 15 amino acids. Trimming pared 0 bases from V and 7 bases from J, leaving 15 bases between. The V gene's germline CDR1 is MRHNA and CDR2 SNTAGT. The CDR3 loop reads CASSDSPGYFGGYTF. DNA of the CDR3: TGTGCCAGCAGTGACTCGCCAGGGTATTTCGGTGGCTACACCTTC.

The chain has TRBV28 and TRBJ1-5, with TRBD1 matching 10 bases. In germline, CDR1 is MDHEN, CDR2 SYDVKM. The CDR3 is 14 residues long. V lost 8 bases, J lost 5 bases, and 6 bases stayed unmatched. The CDR3 loop reads CASLDRGSHQPQHF. CDR3 nucleotides: TGTGCCAGCCTGGACAGGGGGTCCCATCAGCCCCAGCATTTT.

The genes are TRBV30 and TRBJ2-5; D might be TRBD1 (5 bases). Per germline, CDR1 GTSNPN and CDR2 SVGIG (reference sequence). This CDR3 comprises 12 residues. V gave up 3 bases and J gave up 5 bases, with 10 bases separating them. CDR3: CAWRVAGETQYF. In nucleotides, the CDR3 is TGTGCCTGGAGGGTGGCAGGGGAGACCCAGTACTTC. Full variable domain (outside the CDR3, taken from reference TRBV30 and TRBJ2-5): SQTIHQWPATLVQPVGSPLSLECTVEGTSNPNLYWYRQAAGRGLQLLFYSVGIGQISSEVPQNLSASRPQDRQFILSSKKLLLSDSGFYLCAWRVAGETQYFGPGTRLLVL.

The chain carries TRBV9 and TRBJ2-1, with D uncertain. Germline V gene lookup returns CDR1 SGDLS and CDR2 YYNGEE. V shed 3 bases and J shed 8 bases, with 21 bases lying between them. The CDR3 runs 16 residues. CDR3 nucleotides: TGTGCCAGCAGCGGCCTTAGGAGTGGCTCAGTCGATGAGCAGTTCTTC. It is translated as CASSGLRSGSVDEQFF.

V is TRBV5-1 and J is TRBJ2-1; 9 nucleotides align to TRBD1. The CDR3 length is 16 residues. V lost 1 base and J lost 0; bases outside the gene matches: 2. CDR1 and CDR2 (germline): SGHRS, YFSETQ. CDR3 amino acids: CASSLRQGGSYNEQFF. The CDR3 DNA is TGCGCCAGCAGCTTGCGACAGGGGGGCTCCTACAATGAGCAGTTCTTC. The full variable domain, completed using reference TRBV5-1 and TRBJ2-1, is KAGVTQTPRYLIKTRGQQVTLSCSPISGHRSVSWYQQTPGQGLQFLFEYFSETQRNKGNFPGRFSGRQFSNSRSEMNVSTLELGDSALYLCASSLRQGGSYNEQFFGPGTRLTVL.

This clone came up a few times. This CDR3 is CSAGYIEAFF. CDR3 coding DNA: TGCAGCGCGGGGTACATTGAAGCTTTCTTT. The V gene is TRBV29-1, the J gene TRBJ1-1; D unclear. The CDR3 has 10 residues. CDR1 SQVTM and CDR2 ANQGSEA come from the germline V gene. Trimming took off 7 bases at V and 7 bases at J, with 10 bases between the two ends.

CDR3 bases: TGTGCCAGCAGCACGCAGACTAGCGATTCCGGGGAGCTGTTTTTT. Translation: CASSTQTSDSGELFF. The V gene is TRBV9, the J gene TRBJ2-2, with 8 nucleotides matching TRBD2. The CDR3 runs 15 residues. The trim removed 4 bases at V and 6 bases at J, leaving 8 bases unmatched. Germline assignment: CDR1 SGDLS and CDR2 YYNGEE.

This CDR3 is CASSEATGFYEQYF. The CDR3 region has the DNA TGTGCCAGCAGTGAAGCTACCGGGTTCTACGAGCAGTACTTC. This chain joins TRBV6-1 and TRBJ2-7; D gene uncertain. Germline CDR1 is MNHNS and CDR2 is SASEGT. This CDR3 comprises 14 residues. Trimming removed 0 bases from V and 3 bases from J, with 9 bases in between.

Comments on this clone: Sequence at one end of the junction differs from germline and may be a read error. The rearrangement uses TRBV7-8 and TRBJ2-7; D assignment may be TRBD1 or TRBD2 (6 bases each). This CDR3 is 14 amino acids long. The germline gives CDR1 SGHVS, CDR2 FQNEAQ. For the CDR3, the DNA is TGTGCCAGCAGCCTAGCGTGGGGGCTGGACGAGCAGTACTTC. Protein: CASSLAWGLDEQYF.

The CDR3 is CASSLLNSYNEQFF. The CDR3 DNA is TGTGCCAGCAGTTTACTTAACTCCTACAATGAGCAGTTCTTC. The chain couples TRBV27 to TRBJ2-1; no definite D call. Germline CDR1 reads MNHEY; CDR2 reads SMNVEV (reference sequence). This CDR3 contains 14 residues. Trimming removed 2 bases at V and 0 bases at J, with 5 bases between.

To note about this clone: Other DNA sequences in the sample encode the same CDR3. This sequence joins TRBV27 and TRBJ2-5; possibly TRBD1 for D (6 bases). The germline V gene has CDR1 MNHEY and CDR2 SMNVEV (reference sequence). The V end was cut by 1 base, the J end by 5 bases, with 11 bases between. The CDR3 has 14 residues. The chain's CDR3 is CASSLLAGAETQYF. DNA of the CDR3: TGTGCCAGCAGTTTATTGGCAGGGGCGGAGACCCAGTACTTC.

This chain uses TRBV6-1 with TRBJ2-7, with unresolved D. Germline V gene data show CDR1 as MNHNS and CDR2 as SASEGT. The CDR3 consists of 14 residues. Trimming removed 3 bases at V and 1 base at J, with 10 bases between. The CDR3 DNA reads as TGTGCCAGCAGTGACCTTGACGGTTCCTACGAGCAGTACTTC. Translating gives CASSDLDGSYEQYF.

The J gene is TRBJ2-3, the V gene TRBV25-1, with D unclear. This CDR3 is 16 amino acids long. V lost 3 bases to trimming and J lost 1 base, with 14 bases between them. Germline-derived CDR1 and CDR2 are MGHDK and SYGVNS. The CDR3 region is CASSEEPNLGTDTQYF. The CDR3 DNA reads as TGTGCCAGCAGTGAGGAACCCAATTTGGGCACAGATACGCAGTATTTT.